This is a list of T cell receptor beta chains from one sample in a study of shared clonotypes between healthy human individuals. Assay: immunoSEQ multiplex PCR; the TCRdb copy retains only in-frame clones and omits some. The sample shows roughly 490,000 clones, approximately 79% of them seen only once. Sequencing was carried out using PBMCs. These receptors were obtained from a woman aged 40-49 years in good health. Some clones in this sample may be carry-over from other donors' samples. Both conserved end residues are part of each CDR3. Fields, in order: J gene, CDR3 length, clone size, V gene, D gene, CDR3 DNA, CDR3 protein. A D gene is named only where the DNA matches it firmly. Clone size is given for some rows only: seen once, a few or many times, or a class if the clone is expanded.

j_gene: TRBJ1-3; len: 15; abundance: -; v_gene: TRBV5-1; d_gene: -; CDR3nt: TGCGCCAGCAGCTTGCTGGGGGACGAAGGAAACACCATATATTTT; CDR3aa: CASSLLGDEGNTIYF
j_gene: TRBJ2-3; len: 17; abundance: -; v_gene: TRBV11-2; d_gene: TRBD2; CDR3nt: TGTGCCAGCACCATAACCAGACGAGCGGGAGGCACAGATACGCAGTATTTT; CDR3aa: CASTITRRAGGTDTQYF
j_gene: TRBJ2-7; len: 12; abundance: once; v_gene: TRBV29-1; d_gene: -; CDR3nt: TGCAGCGTTTCCGGGGCCGGGGACGAGCAGTACTTC; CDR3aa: CSVSGAGDEQYF
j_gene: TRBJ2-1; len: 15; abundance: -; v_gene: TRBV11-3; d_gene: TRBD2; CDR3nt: TGTGCCAGCAGCCTGACTAGCGGGGATTACAATGAGCAGTTCTTC; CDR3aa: CASSLTSGDYNEQFF
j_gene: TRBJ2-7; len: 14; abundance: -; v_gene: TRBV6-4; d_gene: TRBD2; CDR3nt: TGTGCCACCGTAGCGGGAGGGCACCCCATCGAGCAGTACTTC; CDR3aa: CATVAGGHPIEQYF
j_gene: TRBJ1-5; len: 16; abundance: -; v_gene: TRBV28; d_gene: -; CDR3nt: TGTGCCAGCAGTTTATATGGGTTGGGGTGGACGCAGCCCCAGCATTTT; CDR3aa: CASSLYGLGWTQPQHF
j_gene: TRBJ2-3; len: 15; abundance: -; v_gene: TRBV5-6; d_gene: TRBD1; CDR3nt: TGTGCCAGCAGCTATACAGGGGGCAACACAGATACGCAGTATTTT; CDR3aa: CASSYTGGNTDTQYF
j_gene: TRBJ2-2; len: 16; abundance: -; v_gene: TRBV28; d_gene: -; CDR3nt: TGTGCCAGCAGTTTTCCAGACAGGAGGAGGACCGGGGAGCTGTTTTTT; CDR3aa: CASSFPDRRRTGELFF
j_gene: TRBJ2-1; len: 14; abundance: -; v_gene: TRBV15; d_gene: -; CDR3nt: TGTGCCACCAGCAGAGATCCCCTTGCGGGGGAGCAGTTCTTC; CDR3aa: CATSRDPLAGEQFF
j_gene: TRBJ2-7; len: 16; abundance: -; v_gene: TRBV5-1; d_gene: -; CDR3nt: TGCGCCAGCAAAGTGCTGTCGGATCGGGGCTCCTACGAGCAGTACTTC; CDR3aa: CASKVLSDRGSYEQYF
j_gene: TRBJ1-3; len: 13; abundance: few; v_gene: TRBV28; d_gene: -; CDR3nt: TGTGCCAGCATTTCCCCCGGGGCAAACACCATATATTTT; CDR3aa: CASISPGANTIYF
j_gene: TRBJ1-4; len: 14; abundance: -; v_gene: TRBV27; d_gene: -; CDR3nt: TGTGCCAGCAGTTTAAGTCAGGGGCTTGAAAAACTGTTTTTT; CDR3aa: CASSLSQGLEKLFF
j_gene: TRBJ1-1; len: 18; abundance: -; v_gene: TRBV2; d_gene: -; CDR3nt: TGTGCCAGCAGTGAATTTCTCGGTAGACAGCAGAGGAACACTGAAGCTTTCTTT; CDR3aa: CASSEFLGRQQRNTEAFF
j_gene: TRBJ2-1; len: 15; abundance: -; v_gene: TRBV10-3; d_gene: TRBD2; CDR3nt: TGTGCCATCAGTACCGGGGTAGCGGGAGAAGAGGAGCAGTTCTTC; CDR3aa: CAISTGVAGEEEQFF
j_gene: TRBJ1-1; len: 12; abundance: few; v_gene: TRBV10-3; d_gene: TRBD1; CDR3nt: TGTGCCATCAGTAACTACAGGGGTGAAGCTTTCTTT; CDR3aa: CAISNYRGEAFF
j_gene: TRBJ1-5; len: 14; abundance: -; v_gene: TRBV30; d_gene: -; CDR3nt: TGTGCCTGGAGTGGGACAGTTAGCAATCAGCCCCAGCATTTT; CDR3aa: CAWSGTVSNQPQHF
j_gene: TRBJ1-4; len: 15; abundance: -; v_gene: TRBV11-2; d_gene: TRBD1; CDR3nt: TGTGCCAGCAGCTCCAGGACAGGATTTCGGGAAAAACTGTTTTTT; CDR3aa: CASSSRTGFREKLFF
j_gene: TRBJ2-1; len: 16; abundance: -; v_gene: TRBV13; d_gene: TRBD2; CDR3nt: TGTGCCAGCAGCTTAGGAGGGCGGGAGGCGTACAATGAGCAGTTCTTC; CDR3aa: CASSLGGREAYNEQFF
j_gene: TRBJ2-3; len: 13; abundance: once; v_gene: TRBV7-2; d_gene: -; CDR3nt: TGTGCCAGCAGCTTCTCAGGGTTTAATACGCAGTATTTT; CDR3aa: CASSFSGFNTQYF
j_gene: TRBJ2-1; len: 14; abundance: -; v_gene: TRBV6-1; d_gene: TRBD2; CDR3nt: TGTGCCACCCCGCGGGAGGGCGCTTACAATGAGCAGTTCTTC; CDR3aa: CATPREGAYNEQFF
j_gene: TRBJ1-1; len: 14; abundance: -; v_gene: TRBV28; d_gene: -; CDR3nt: TGTGCCAGCAGTGAACAGATGGGGACCACTGAAGCTTTCTTT; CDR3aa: CASSEQMGTTEAFF
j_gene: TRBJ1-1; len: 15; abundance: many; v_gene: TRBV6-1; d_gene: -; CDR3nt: TGTGCCAGCAGTGAAGCGCAGGAGGGAGGGACTGAAGCTTTCTTT; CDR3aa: CASSEAQEGGTEAFF
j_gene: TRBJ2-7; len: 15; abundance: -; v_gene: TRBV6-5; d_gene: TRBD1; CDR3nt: TGTGCCAGCAGCCGACCCCAACAGGGGGGATACGAGCAGTACTTC; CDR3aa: CASSRPQQGGYEQYF
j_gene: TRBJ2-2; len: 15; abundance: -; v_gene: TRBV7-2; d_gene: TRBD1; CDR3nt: TGTGCCAGCAGGGGCTGGACAGGGGAAACCGGGGAGCTGTTTTTT; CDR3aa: CASRGWTGETGELFF
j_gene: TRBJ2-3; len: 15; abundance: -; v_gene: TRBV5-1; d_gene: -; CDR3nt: TGCGCCAGCAGCCTCCCCGGGGGTGAGACAGATACGCAGTATTTT; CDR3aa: CASSLPGGETDTQYF
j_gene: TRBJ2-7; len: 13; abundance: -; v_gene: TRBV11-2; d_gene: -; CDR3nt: TGTGCCAGCAGCTTAGATCAGGGTAACGAGCAGTACTTC; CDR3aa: CASSLDQGNEQYF
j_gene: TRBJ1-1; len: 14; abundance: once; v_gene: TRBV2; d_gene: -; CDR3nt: TGTGCCAGCAGTCCAAACCGGGGTGACACTGAAGCTTTCTTT; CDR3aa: CASSPNRGDTEAFF
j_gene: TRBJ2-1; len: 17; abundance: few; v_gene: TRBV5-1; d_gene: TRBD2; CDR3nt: TGCGCCAGCAGCTTGGGCGGCGGGAGAGGCTCCTACAATGAGCAGTTCTTC; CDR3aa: CASSLGGGRGSYNEQFF
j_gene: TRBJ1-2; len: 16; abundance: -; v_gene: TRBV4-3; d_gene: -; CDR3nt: TGCGCCAGCATATGGGGCTATCCCTCCTATAACTATGGCTACACCTTC; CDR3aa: CASIWGYPSYNYGYTF
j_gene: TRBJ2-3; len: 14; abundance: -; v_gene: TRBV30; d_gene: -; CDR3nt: TGTGCCTGGGATCCGCGGCTTGGGGCATTTACGCAGTATTTT; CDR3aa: CAWDPRLGAFTQYF
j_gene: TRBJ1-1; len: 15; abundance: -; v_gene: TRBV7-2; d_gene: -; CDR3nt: TGTGCCAGCAGCTTAGGAGAGTGGATGCTACAGGAAGCTTTCTTT; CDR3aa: CASSLGEWMLQEAFF
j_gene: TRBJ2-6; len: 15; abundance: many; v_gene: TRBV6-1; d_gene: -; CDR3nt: TGTGCCAGCAGTGGGGGGGACTCTGGGGCCAACGTCCTGACTTTC; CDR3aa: CASSGGDSGANVLTF
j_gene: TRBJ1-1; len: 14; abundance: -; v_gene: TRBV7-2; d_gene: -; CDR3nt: TGTGCCAGCAGCCAAGGACGGGGTTGGACTGAAGCTTTCTTT; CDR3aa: CASSQGRGWTEAFF